These 18 T cell receptor beta chains were all obtained from the same sample, sequenced in a study of cytomegalovirus exposure and HLA in healthy donors. Amplification used 60 Vbeta primers and 13 Jbeta primers. Assay: immunoSEQ multiplex PCR; the TCRdb copy retains only in-frame clones and omits some. The sample shows some 110,000 clones, over 70% of them seen only once. What was sequenced was PBMCs. The source is a woman between 18 and 29 years old in good health and CMV-seronegative.

The rearrangement uses TRBV5-1 and TRBJ2-1; 12 bases are a match to TRBD2. V shed 0 bases and J 5 bases; nucleotides not matched to a gene: 3. Germline CDR1 is SGHRS and CDR2 is YFSETQ. The CDR3 is 16 residues long. The CDR3 DNA follows: TGCGCCAGCAGCTTGGTACTAGCGGGGGGACACAATGAGCAGTTCTTC. Translating it yields CASSLVLAGGHNEQFF.

The V and J genes are TRBV5-1 and TRBJ1-5; 7 bases map to TRBD1. CDR1 is SGHRS and CDR2 is YFSETQ in the germline V gene. J was trimmed by 4 bases and V by 0 bases; bases with no gene match: 7. This CDR3 spans 16 amino acids. CDR3 DNA: TGCGCCAGCAGCTTGGGCTTCGGGACAGTTAATCAGCCCCAGCATTTT. It yields the protein CASSLGFGTVNQPQHF.

This clone was counted only a few times. The chain couples TRBV29-1 to TRBJ2-7, with D possibly TRBD2 on 5 matching bases. This CDR3 comprises 13 residues. From germline, CDR1 is SQVTM and CDR2 ANQGSEA. V was trimmed by 1 base and J by 4 bases, leaving 11 bases between them. CDR3 bases: TGCAGCGTTGAAGGCCGGGAACCTTACGAGCAGTACTTC. Protein: CSVEGREPYEQYF.

The table lists this clone with a count of one. The chain is built from TRBV30 and TRBJ1-2; D possibly corresponds to TRBD1 (6 bases). Germline-derived CDR1 and CDR2 are GTSNPN and SVGIG (reference sequence). The CDR3 loop spans 14 amino acids. V lost 3 bases to trimming and J lost 3 bases, with 14 bases between them. CDR3 sequence (DNA): TGTGCCTGGAGCCGGGACACTAAGGACTATGGCTACACCTTC. Its protein is CAWSRDTKDYGYTF.

The sample holds a few counts of this clone. The chain carries TRBV6-1 and TRBJ1-1; D gene ambiguous. The V end was cut by 8 bases, the J end by 3 bases, with 16 bases between. This CDR3 is 14 amino acids long. The germline CDR1 and CDR2 sequences are MNHNS and SASEGT. The CDR3 nucleotides are TGTGCCAGCCAAATACGGGTTCTGGACACTGAAGCTTTCTTT. Translating gives CASQIRVLDTEAFF.

This clone appeared a few times. The V gene is TRBV7-9, the J gene TRBJ1-6; 7 bases agree with TRBD1. This CDR3 has 17 amino acids. CDR1 SEHNR and CDR2 FQNEAQ come from the germline V gene (reference sequence). V lost 1 base to trimming and J lost 5 bases; unmatched junction nucleotides: 8. CDR3 in amino acids: CASSLGARDRDNSPLHF. The CDR3 DNA reads as TGTGCCAGCAGCTTAGGTGCCCGTGACAGGGATAATTCACCCCTCCACTTT.

CDR3 loop: CASSLLPGETQYF. The CDR3, as DNA: TGTGCCAGCAGCTTGCTCCCAGGAGAGACCCAGTACTTC. The chain is built from TRBV5-4 and TRBJ2-5; D uncertain. The CDR3 is made up of 13 amino acids. Between the trimmed V and J ends, which lost 1 base and 4 bases, there was a span of 8 bases. In germline, CDR1 is SGHNT, CDR2 YYREEE (reference sequence).

The chain recombines TRBV9 with TRBJ2-2; TRBD1 aligns across 7 bases. V trimming: 1 base; J trimming: 1 base; junction bases outside the gene matches: 1. Germline-derived CDR1 and CDR2 are SGDLS and YYNGEE. This CDR3 is built from 15 residues. DNA for the CDR3: TGTGCCAGCAGCGTACAGGGGGTGAACACCGGGGAGCTGTTTTTT. This sequence encodes CASSVQGVNTGELFF.

V usage is TRBV6-1 and J usage is TRBJ2-5; 8 bases agree with TRBD1. Germline V gene lookup returns CDR1 MNHNS and CDR2 SASEGT. The CDR3 loop spans 15 amino acids. Unmatched junction bases numbered 9, after V lost 5 bases and J lost 4 bases. The CDR3 DNA sequence: TGTGCCAGCAGTCCGGACAGGGCCTCCCCAGAGACCCAGTACTTC. Translation gives CASSPDRASPETQYF.

This chain links TRBV6-1 with TRBJ2-1; TRBD1 aligns across 8 bases. CDR3 size: 13 residues. After removal of 6 bases from V and 4 bases from J, the junction contained 2 bases not matched to a gene. CDR1 MNHNS and CDR2 SASEGT come from the germline V gene. Here the CDR3 reads CASRGQAYNEQFF. The CDR3 bases are TGTGCCAGCAGGGGACAGGCTTACAATGAGCAGTTCTTC.

This clone appeared a few times. The V call is TRBV6-5, the J call TRBJ1-1; TRBD1 might be the D (6 bases). Looked up from germline, CDR1 is MNHEY and CDR2 is SVGAGI. Trimming pared 0 bases from V and 6 bases from J, leaving 11 bases between. This CDR3 is built from 14 residues. The CDR3: CASSYSHRAAEAFF. As DNA, the CDR3 is TGTGCCAGCAGTTACTCTCACAGGGCGGCTGAAGCTTTCTTT.

This chain's CDR3 is CAISETRSLATNEKLFF. The DNA of the CDR3 is TGTGCCATCAGTGAGACCCGATCCTTAGCAACTAATGAAAAACTGTTTTTT. V is TRBV10-3 and J is TRBJ1-4; D gene uncertain. The V gene lost 2 bases and the J gene lost 0 bases, with 13 bases spanning the gap. Per the germline V gene, CDR1 is ENHRY and CDR2 is SYGVKD. The length of the CDR3 is 17 residues.

The chain couples TRBV7-3 to TRBJ2-1; D gene uncertain. The CDR3 is 14 residues long. The germline V gene has CDR1 SGHTA and CDR2 FQGTGA. The ends were cut back, 0 bases at V and 8 bases at J, with 11 bases in the middle. CDR3 DNA: TGTGCCAGCAGCTTAACGCCGGGTCTCGATGAGCAGTTCTTC. Its translation: CASSLTPGLDEQFF.

The J gene is TRBJ1-6, the V gene TRBV15; D is unclear. CDR1 and CDR2 (germline): LNHNV, YYDKDF (reference sequence). V was clipped by 1 base and J by 2 bases, with 9 bases between them. The CDR3 has 16 residues. The CDR3 nucleotides are TGTGCCACCAGCAGAGGGCGGGGTGCCTATAATTCACCCCTCCACTTT. This encodes CATSRGRGAYNSPLHF.

This chain uses TRBV4-1 with TRBJ2-6; no definite D call. The CDR3 is 14 amino acids. V was trimmed by 4 bases and J by 0 bases, leaving 4 bases between them. Germline V gives CDR1 MGHRA, CDR2 YSYEKL. DNA for the CDR3: TGCGCCAGCAGCCGTAGCTCTGGGGCCAACGTCCTGACTTTC. Amino acid sequence: CASSRSSGANVLTF.

The rearrangement joins TRBV28 to TRBJ1-4; TRBD1 agrees at 10 bases. This CDR3 comprises 16 residues. The junction had 11 bases not matched to a gene; V was cut back by 5 bases and J by 8 bases. Germline V gene lookup returns CDR1 MDHEN and CDR2 SYDVKM. CDR3 sequence (DNA): TGTGCCAGCAGTCACTCCAGGGACAGGGGTTACGAAAAACTGTTTTTT. This encodes CASSHSRDRGYEKLFF.

This clone has only one observation. The CDR3 is CASSSPSDVSSYNEQFF. The CDR3 bases are TGTGCCAGCAGCTCCCCCAGCGACGTTAGCTCCTACAATGAGCAGTTCTTC. The rearrangement joins TRBV13 to TRBJ2-1; D unclear. The CDR3 loop spans 17 amino acids. Trimming removed 4 bases at V and 0 bases at J, with 16 bases between. Looked up from germline, CDR1 is PRHDT and CDR2 is FYEKMQ (reference sequence).

The chain joins TRBV4-1 to TRBJ2-7; TRBD2 might be the D (6 bases). Germline V gene data show CDR1 as MGHRA and CDR2 as YSYEKL. Trimming stripped 0 bases from V and 5 bases from J, with 11 bases between. The CDR3 is made up of 14 amino acids. The CDR3, as DNA: TGCGCCAGCAGCCAAGAGGGAGGCAGGGACGAGCAGTACTTC. Its protein is CASSQEGGRDEQYF.